Detailed here is one TCR beta chain. The antigen is not known. J gave up 6 bases and V 5 bases, and 6 bases lay outside the gene matches. Germline V gene lookup returns CDR1 LGHNA and CDR2 YNFKEQ. The CDR3 loop spans 14 amino acids. These data come from a study of shared clonotypes between healthy human individuals. For the study at large: The study drew on two women and three men aged 18 to 49 as donors.

Findings of the study overall: Clonotype sharing across several donors was observed for 5% to 6.5% of naive CD4 clonotypes.

Assay used: immunoSEQ multiplex PCR; TCRdb lists only in-frame clones, some missing. The sample includes about a million clones, around three quarters of them seen just once. The sequenced material came from memory CD4+ T cells from PBMCs. Subset reported: CD45RA-negative fraction. This sequence was found in a man between 18 and 35 years old in good health. Some clones in this sample may be carry-over from other donors' samples. The J gene is TRBJ1-2, the V gene TRBV4-2, with 10 bases that match TRBD1. DNA of the CDR3: TGTGCCAGCAGCGAGGGACAGGGGAGGAATGGCTACACCTTC. This sequence encodes CASSEGQGRNGYTF.